This T cell receptor beta chain was captured in a study of shared clonotypes between healthy human individuals. Whole-study findings and limits: In general, naive subsets displayed greater estimated richness than memory subsets did. Sampling included only blood; tissue repertoires likely differ.

Note on this clone: The antigen remains unidentified.

Investigators spread the genomic DNA of each subset evenly over several immunoSEQ plates. Measured with immunoSEQ multiplex PCR; TCRdb has only the in-frame clones, and not every one. The sample has under 1,100,000 clones, around four fifths seen once; the top ten hold 1.2% to 1.5%. The CDR3 is made up of 15 amino acids. Germline V gene lookup returns CDR1 PRHDT and CDR2 FYEKMQ (reference sequence). V was shortened by 0 bases and J by 4 bases, with 9 bases between the two germline ends. The source is a man younger than 35 in good health. Sequenced sample: memory CD4+ T cells sorted from blood. As for subset: CD45RA-negative fraction. The chain couples TRBV13 to TRBJ2-2; D is possibly TRBD1 (5 bases). CDR3 nucleotide sequence: TGTGCCAGCAGCTTAGGCCTAAGGGGCACCGGGGAGCTGTTTTTT. The encoded protein is CASSLGLRGTGELFF.